The source of this T cell receptor (beta chain) is a study of T cells after yellow fever vaccination. Background on the study: Researchers used SMART-Seq v4 Ultra Low Input to prepare fractions that had low cell numbers. Whole-study results and caveats: Contaminating bulk clonotypes could be abundant in FACS-sorted repertoires.

MiXCR, applied by TCRdb to the 5' RACE reads, yields one record per CDR3 protein. The top ten clones hold 20% to 25% of a sample with roughly 350,000 distinct CDR3 sequences, approximately 4% of them seen once. This clonotype was counted between two and nine times. The antigen remains unidentified. The CDR3 contains 18 residues. J gave up 9 bases and V 1 base, and 13 bases lay outside the gene matches. The germline V gene has CDR1 SGHTA and CDR2 FQGNSA. The sequence came from a man younger than 35 who received the YFV17D yellow fever vaccine. The material was PBMCs, obtained 5 days after the yellow fever booster vaccination. This chain connects TRBV7-2 to TRBJ2-1; 12 nucleotides match TRBD2. The DNA of the CDR3 is TGTGCCAGCAGCTTAGGCCCCCCAACTAGCGGGGGGCCGGCTGAGCAGTTCTTC. Its protein product is CASSLGPPTSGGPAEQFF.